A selection of T cell receptor beta chains follows, all from one sample in a study of T-cell reconstitution after alpha-beta-depleted transplantation in children. TCRdb re-analysed the PCR reads in MiXCR, keeping a single row per CDR3 protein. The sample holds just under 350,000 distinct CDR3 sequences, around 15% seen once. The source was PBMCs, mostly from graft donor cells, collected 360 days after TCRalphabeta/CD19-depleted stem cell transplant. All receptors come from a male patient between 2 and 15 years old who had a stem cell transplant for acute lymphoblastic leukemia, so the T cells may come from the graft donor. CDR3s include the opening cysteine and the closing phenylalanine or tryptophan. Fields, in order: V gene, clone size, D gene, J gene, CDR3 DNA, CDR3 protein. D genes are given only for firm matches. The size entry is marked missing in some rows and otherwise reads once, few, many or a size class.

>TRBV4-3|many|NA|TRBJ2-3
TGCGCCAGCAGCCAAGTGTGGAAAACGAGCACAGATACGCAGTATTTT
CASSQVWKTSTDTQYF
>TRBV5-1|NA|NA|TRBJ2-7
TGCGCCAGCAGCTTGGCCGTAGGTTCTTCCTACGAGCAGTACTTC
CASSLAVGSSYEQYF
>TRBV7-9|few|TRBD1|TRBJ2-1
TGTGCCAGCAGCTTGGGACAGGGGGCGAGAAATGAGCAGTTCTTC
CASSLGQGARNEQFF
>TRBV7-3|few|TRBD2|TRBJ2-5
TGTGCCAGCAGCTTAACAGGGGCTAGCGGGAGAGGTGAGACCCAGTACTTC
CASSLTGASGRGETQYF
>TRBV29-1|NA|NA|TRBJ2-5
TGCAGCGTTGAACAGGGTTCGCGTGGGGAGACCCAGTACTTC
CSVEQGSRGETQYF
>TRBV10-2|many|TRBD2|TRBJ2-2
TGCGCCAGCAGTTTAACTAGCGGGAGGGCCCGAACCGGGGAGCTGTTTTTT
CASSLTSGRARTGELFF
>TRBV12-3/TRBV12-4|many|TRBD1|TRBJ1-1
TGTGCCAGCAGTTTAGGACAGGGGGTTGACACTGAAGCTTTCTTT
CASSLGQGVDTEAFF
>TRBV28|few|NA|TRBJ1-2
TGTGCCAGCAGGAGGAGGAGTTTAGGCTACACCTTC
CASRRRSLGYTF
>TRBV29-1|few|TRBD1|TRBJ1-1
TGCAGCGCCTCAAGACAGGGGTTGACTGAAGCTTTCTTT
CSASRQGLTEAFF
>TRBV4-2|many|NA|TRBJ1-3
TGTGCCAGCAGCCAGGGGGCTGGAAACACCATATATTTT
CASSQGAGNTIYF
>TRBV15|few|NA|TRBJ1-3
TGTGCCACCAGCAGAGAATTAGGGAATATGCCTTCTGGAAACACCATATATTTT
CATSRELGNMPSGNTIYF
>TRBV10-3|NA|NA|TRBJ1-5
TGTGCCATCGGCAACAATCAGCCCCAGCATTTT
CAIGNNQPQHF
>TRBV7-9|NA|NA|TRBJ2-1
TGTGCCAGCAGCCCGCCGACCAGCTCCTACAATGAGCAGTTCTTC
CASSPPTSSYNEQFF
>TRBV28|NA|NA|TRBJ2-7
TGTGCCAGCCTCCCGACTGGGTCTCGGGAGCAGTACTTC
CASLPTGSREQYF
>TRBV15|few|TRBD2|TRBJ2-7
TGTGCCACCAGCAGACTACCCAAGACTAGCGGGAGGGCCGTGGACGAGCAGTACTTC
CATSRLPKTSGRAVDEQYF
>TRBV18|few|TRBD1|TRBJ2-7
TGTGCCAGCTCCTACAGGGGTTACGAGCAGTACTTC
CASSYRGYEQYF
>TRBV4-1|few|NA|TRBJ1-5
TGCGCCAGCAGCCACGTCTCTGGTCAGCCCCAGCATTTT
CASSHVSGQPQHF
>TRBV12-3/TRBV12-4|few|NA|TRBJ2-3
TGTGCCAGCGGGTCCACAAGGGGGGCAGATACGCAGTATTTT
CASGSTRGADTQYF
>TRBV7-9|NA|TRBD2|TRBJ2-1
TGTGCCAGCAGCACGGGACTAGAGCCTCTCAATGAGCAGTTCTTC
CASSTGLEPLNEQFF
>TRBV28|many|TRBD2|TRBJ2-5
TGTGCCAGCAGTTTCGGTCAACTAGCGGAAGAGACCCAGTACTTC
CASSFGQLAEETQYF
>TRBV4-3|NA|NA|TRBJ2-7
TGCGCCAGCAGCCAAGGTCGGGCAGCCTCCTACGAGCAGTACTTC
CASSQGRAASYEQYF
>TRBV5-1|NA|NA|TRBJ2-4
TGCGCCATCTCAAGGGTAGCCAAAAACATTCAGTACTTC
CAISRVAKNIQYF
>TRBV7-2|NA|TRBD1|TRBJ1-5
TGTGCCAGCAGCTTAGCCTCGGGTACAGGGGTAGGTCAGCCCCAGCATTTT
CASSLASGTGVGQPQHF
>TRBV12-3/TRBV12-4|NA|NA|TRBJ2-4
TGTGCCAGCAGGATAGCCAAAAACATTCAGTACTTC
CASRIAKNIQYF
>TRBV20-1|NA|NA|TRBJ2-3
TGCAGTGCAAGGGGGGAGGGCCGTGGCACAGATACGCAGTATTTT
CSARGEGRGTDTQYF
>TRBV18|NA|NA|TRBJ2-7
TGTGCCAGCTCACCCGGCATTTTCTACGAGCAGTACTTC
CASSPGIFYEQYF
>TRBV12-3/TRBV12-4|few|NA|TRBJ1-2
TGTGCCAGCAGTTTGAGGGGGGCGAGTGGCTACACCTTC
CASSLRGASGYTF
>TRBV6-1|NA|NA|TRBJ2-7
TGTGCCAGCAGTGAATCGTGGGGTCCCCCTTACGAGCAGTACTTC
CASSESWGPPYEQYF
>TRBV10-2|NA|TRBD1|TRBJ1-1
TGCGCCAGCAGTGAGACAGGGGCAGGGATGAACACTGAAGCTTTCTTT
CASSETGAGMNTEAFF
>TRBV20-1|many|TRBD2|TRBJ2-1
TGCAGTGCTATAGCGGGAGCGACCCCCAATGAGCAGTTCTTC
CSAIAGATPNEQFF
>TRBV4-1|many|TRBD2|TRBJ2-7
TGCGCCAGCAGCCAAGTGGCGGGAGAAAGGTACGAGCAGTACTTC
CASSQVAGERYEQYF
>TRBV5-1|few|TRBD1|TRBJ2-7
TGCGCCAGCAGCTTCGGACAGGGGTCCCACCACGAGCAGTACTTC
CASSFGQGSHHEQYF
>TRBV20-1|few|NA|TRBJ2-2
TGCAGTGCTAGTCCCTTCGGGACTCCGAACACCGGGGAGCTGTTTTTT
CSASPFGTPNTGELFF
>TRBV7-9|NA|TRBD2|TRBJ2-5
TGTGCCACCGGGACTAGCGGTAGTCAAGAGACCCAGTACTTC
CATGTSGSQETQYF
>TRBV7-9|many|NA|TRBJ2-1
TGTGCCAGCAGCGTCCTTTCCCTCGCCAATGAGCAGTTCTTC
CASSVLSLANEQFF
>TRBV20-1|few|TRBD2|TRBJ2-7
TGCAGTGGGACGACGAGACTAGCTGCCTACGAGCAGTACTTC
CSGTTRLAAYEQYF
>TRBV12-5|many|TRBD1|TRBJ1-5
TGTGCTAGTGCGGGACCCGGGACAGGTAATAGCAATCAGCCCCAGCATTTT
CASAGPGTGNSNQPQHF
>TRBV4-1|few|TRBD1|TRBJ2-1
TGCGCCAGCAGCCAAGATGCGGGACAGGGCTACAATGAGCAGTTCTTC
CASSQDAGQGYNEQFF
>TRBV7-9|NA|NA|TRBJ2-1
TGTGCCAGCAGCCAGCATACTAGGGACTCCTACAATGAGCAGTTCTTC
CASSQHTRDSYNEQFF
>TRBV7-9|few|NA|TRBJ1-1
TGTGCCAGCAGCCGGGGACGGGGCACTGAAGCTTTCTTT
CASSRGRGTEAFF
>TRBV9|NA|TRBD2|TRBJ2-3
TGTGCCAGCAGCGTTACTAGCGGGAGGCTGGTCACACCAGATACGCAGTATTTT
CASSVTSGRLVTPDTQYF
>TRBV20-1|many|TRBD2|TRBJ2-1
TGCAGTGCTAGGCTCGGGACTAGCGGTTACAATGAGCAGTTCTTC
CSARLGTSGYNEQFF
>TRBV29-1|many|NA|TRBJ2-3
TGCAGCGTTGAAGATCGGCTAGCGACCTTAACGGGAGATACGCAGTATTTT
CSVEDRLATLTGDTQYF
>TRBV7-9|NA|NA|TRBJ2-2
TGTGCCAGCAGTCCTGATCTTCCAGGGGAGCTGTTTTTT
CASSPDLPGELFF
>TRBV10-3|NA|TRBD2|TRBJ2-4
TGTGCCATCAGTGAGTCGGGACTAGCGGGAGGGCCGGATACCAAAAACATTCAGTACTTC
CAISESGLAGGPDTKNIQYF
>TRBV18|NA|TRBD2|TRBJ2-7
TGTGCCAGCTCACCGGGACTAGCGGGACCGGCCTACGAGCAGTACTTC
CASSPGLAGPAYEQYF
>TRBV7-6|once|TRBD1|TRBJ2-7
TGTGCCAGCGCCCTATTGGACAGGGGGAACTACGAGCAGTACTTC
CASALLDRGNYEQYF
>TRBV5-5|NA|NA|TRBJ2-7
TGTGCCAGCAGCTTGGGTAGCGCCCGACCCTACGAGCAGTACTTC
CASSLGSARPYEQYF
>TRBV11-2|NA|TRBD1|TRBJ2-7
TGTGCCAGCAGCTGGGACAGAGACTCCTACGAGCAGTACTTC
CASSWDRDSYEQYF
>TRBV5-1|few|NA|TRBJ1-1
TGCGCCAGCAGCCTAGACAGCGGGGGAACTGAAGCTTTCTTT
CASSLDSGGTEAFF
>TRBV29-1|NA|TRBD1|TRBJ2-5
TGCAGCGTTGGACAGGGACGGGAGACCCAGTACTTC
CSVGQGRETQYF
>TRBV3-1|NA|TRBD2|TRBJ2-5
TGTGCCAGCAGCCCGACTGGACTAGCGGGAGAAGAGACCCAGTACTTC
CASSPTGLAGEETQYF
>TRBV12-3/TRBV12-4|many|NA|TRBJ1-1
TGTGCCAGCAGTCCCTGGGGGGACCTTGGCGAAACTGAAGCTTTCTTT
CASSPWGDLGETEAFF
>TRBV5-1|few|TRBD2|TRBJ2-1
TGCGCCAGCAGCTTGTATGCTAGCGGGAGGGCCCTCGATGAGCAGTTCTTC
CASSLYASGRALDEQFF
>TRBV28|few|TRBD2|TRBJ2-1
TGTGCCAGCAGTTTCGCCGGACTAGCGGCCGACAATGAGCAGTTCTTC
CASSFAGLAADNEQFF